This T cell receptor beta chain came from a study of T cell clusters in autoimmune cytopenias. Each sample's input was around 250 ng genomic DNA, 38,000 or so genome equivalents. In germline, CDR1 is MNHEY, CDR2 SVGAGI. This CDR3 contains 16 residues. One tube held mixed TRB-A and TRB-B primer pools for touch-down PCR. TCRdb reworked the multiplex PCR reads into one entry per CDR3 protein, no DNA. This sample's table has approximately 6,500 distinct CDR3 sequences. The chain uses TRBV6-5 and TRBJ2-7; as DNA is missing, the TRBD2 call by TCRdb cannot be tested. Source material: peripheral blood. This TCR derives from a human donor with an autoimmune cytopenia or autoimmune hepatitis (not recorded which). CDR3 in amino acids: CASRPLAGVSSYEQYF.